This entry lists 9 T cell receptor beta chains sequenced from one sample in a study of graft-versus-host responses after intestinal transplantation (TCRdb year 2021). No antigen is known for these receptors. The sample's time point, from its label and the paper: cells obtained before transplantation from donor or recipient. To prepare the library, the immunoSEQ multiplex PCR assay was applied. The table comes from immuneACCESS by way of TCRdb, which keeps in-frame sequences with V and J called. Part of the clones is missing from these tables; in studies checked, under half for an unresolved V gene and the rest for unknown reasons. This sample gives tens of thousands of clones in total; about nine tenths of them show up just once. The ten largest clones add up to more than 0.075% of the sample. The sequencing here drew on unstimulated CD4+ T cells sorted from spleen or lymph node cells, taken before intestinal transplant. The receptors were gathered from a human donor who received an intestinal transplant.

This chain joins TRBV19 and TRBJ1-4; 7 nucleotides match TRBD1. V was pared by 7 bases and J by 4 bases, with 9 bases of the junction left unmatched. This CDR3 has 15 residues. The germline V gene has CDR1 LNHDA and CDR2 SQIVND (reference sequence). The chain's CDR3 is CASTPSRGFNEKLFF. The CDR3 DNA is TGTGCCAGTACCCCCTCCAGGGGGTTTAATGAAAAACTGTTTTTT. Full variable domain (remainder filled in from reference TRBV19 and TRBJ1-4): DGGITQSPKYLFRKEGQNVTLSCEQNLNHDAMYWYRQDPGQGLRLIYYSQIVNDFQKGDIAEGYSVSREKKESFPLTVTSAQKNPTAFYLCASTPSRGFNEKLFFGSGTQLSVL.

The chain has TRBV7-2 and TRBJ1-5, with D perhaps matching TRBD1 (6 bases). The V gene's germline CDR1 is SGHTA and CDR2 FQGNSA. V gave up 0 bases and J gave up 4 bases, with 16 bases separating them. The CDR3 runs to 17 residues. The CDR3 is CASSLAATGLGNQPQHF. CDR3 nucleotides: TGTGCCAGCAGCTTAGCGGCGACAGGCTTAGGTAATCAGCCCCAGCATTTT.

The chain uses TRBV5-4 and TRBJ2-1; 7 positions match TRBD2. Germline-derived CDR1 and CDR2 are SGHNT and YYREEE (reference sequence). CDR3 size: 13 residues. J gave up 15 bases and V 0 bases, and 9 bases lay outside the gene matches. The CDR3 DNA follows: TGTGCCAGCAGCTTGGACGGGGGGACGCTTCCGTTCTTC. Protein product: CASSLDGGTLPFF.

The genes are TRBV10-3 and TRBJ2-6; D gene unclear. From germline, CDR1 is ENHRY and CDR2 SYGVKD. There are 17 residues in the CDR3. The V and J ends lost 2 bases and 0 bases respectively, with 11 bases between them. The CDR3 DNA follows: TGTGCCATCAGTGAGGGGCTAACTTTCTCTGGGGCCAACGTCCTGACTTTC. Translated, it gives CAISEGLTFSGANVLTF.

The J gene is TRBJ1-3, the V gene TRBV5-8; no firm D call. This CDR3 comprises 14 residues. The V end lost 6 bases, the J end lost 4 bases, and 14 bases lay between the germline ends. Germline CDR1 SGHTS, CDR2 YDEGEE. CDR3 nucleotides: TGTGCCAGCATGAGGTTTCTTTCCGGAAACACCATATATTTT. This gives the protein CASMRFLSGNTIYF.

The V gene is TRBV27, the J gene TRBJ1-1; D unresolved. From germline, CDR1 is MNHEY and CDR2 SMNVEV (reference sequence). This CDR3 has 11 amino acids. The ends were cut back, 6 bases at V and 7 bases at J, with 9 bases in the middle. The CDR3 DNA sequence: TGTGCCAGCAGGATCCGGGGTGAAGCTTTCTTT. Amino acids: CASRIRGEAFF.

V and J are TRBV5-6 and TRBJ1-2; the D is unclear. Per germline, CDR1 SGHDT and CDR2 YYEEEE. This CDR3 contains 13 residues. Trimming removed 4 bases at V and 4 bases at J, with 11 bases between. The CDR3 here is CASSPGRTYGYTF. CDR3 in DNA: TGTGCCAGCAGCCCGGGGAGGACCTATGGCTACACCTTC.

This clone has just one count. CDR3 residues: CASSGGQGNQPQHF. The DNA for the CDR3 is TGTGCCTCGTCGGGGGGACAGGGCAATCAGCCCCAGCATTTT. The chain carries TRBV6-1 and TRBJ1-5; TRBD1 aligns across 8 bases. This CDR3 has 14 residues. Per the germline V gene, CDR1 is MNHNS and CDR2 is SASEGT. Trimming cost V 11 bases and J 2 bases; bases outside gene matches: 8.

The genes are TRBV2 and TRBJ2-2, with 10 positions matching TRBD1. The CDR3 covers 16 residues. The germline V gene encodes CDR1 SNHLY and CDR2 FYNNEI. V lost 5 bases and J lost 1; bases outside the gene matches: 4. CDR3 residues: CASSTRTGGNTGELFF. In nucleotides, the CDR3 is TGTGCCAGCAGTACCCGGACAGGGGGGAACACCGGGGAGCTGTTTTTT.